These 10 T cell receptor beta chains came from one sample sequenced in a study of beta chain features in type 1 diabetes. Study-level findings and limits: TCRB CDR3 length was moderately but significantly reduced in all four CD4+ subsets of Type 1 diabetes patients.

The antigens these receptors bind are not known. The whole isolated RNA underwent reverse transcription, so sequencing captured expressed TCRB transcripts. Generated by immunoSEQ multiplex PCR, the TCRdb table keeps only in-frame clones and is missing some. The sample lists a few hundred thousand clones; around 10% were seen once. The sample comprised central memory CD4+ T cells from blood. The receptor set was obtained from a man aged 25-40 years with type 1 diabetes.

The chain couples TRBV5-4 to TRBJ2-2; D assignment may be TRBD1 or TRBD2 (5 bases each). Germline V lookup: CDR1 SGHNT, CDR2 YYREEE (reference sequence). The CDR3 consists of 15 residues. The V end was cut by 3 bases, the J end by 3 bases, with 12 bases between. In nucleotides, the CDR3 is TGTGCCAGCAGCTCGAGGGGTTTGGACACCGGGGAGCTGTTTTTT. Protein sequence: CASSSRGLDTGELFF. Using reference TRBV5-4 and TRBJ2-2 for the parts outside the CDR3, the full variable domain is ETGVTQSPTHLIKTRGQQVTLRCSSQSGHNTVSWYQQALGQGPQFIFQYYREEENGRGNFPPRFSGLQFPNYSSELNVNALELDDSALYLCASSSRGLDTGELFFGEGSRLTVL.

The rearrangement links TRBV19 to TRBJ1-2; D unclear. V was trimmed by 4 bases and J by 8 bases, leaving 14 bases between them. Germline V gene data show CDR1 as LNHDA and CDR2 as SQIVND (reference sequence). The CDR3 sequence is 13 residues long. CDR3 sequence: CASSSQAQSGYTF. The CDR3, as DNA: TGTGCCAGTAGTAGCCAGGCTCAAAGCGGCTACACCTTC.

This clone has a count of ten or more. The chain has TRBV5-4 and TRBJ1-1; 7 bases are a match to TRBD1. From germline, CDR1 is SGHNT and CDR2 YYREEE (reference sequence). Germline trimming cut 7 bases from V and 4 bases from J; bases unmatched to any gene: 7. The length of the CDR3 is 13 residues. The CDR3 reads CASGSGQLTEAFF. The DNA of the CDR3 is TGTGCCAGCGGATCGGGACAGCTCACTGAAGCTTTCTTT.

This clone was found a few times. A clone one base away is much larger, so this may be a read error. V gene TRBV4-2 combines with J gene TRBJ2-1; TRBD2 matches 15 bases. Germline V gene lookup returns CDR1 LGHNA and CDR2 YNFKEQ. The CDR3 runs 15 residues. After removal of 4 bases from V and 6 bases from J, the junction contained 1 base not matched to a gene. As DNA, the CDR3 is TGTGCCAGCAGCCCGGGACTAGCGGGAGGCAATGAGCAGTTCTTC. Protein: CASSPGLAGGNEQFF.

This chain uses TRBV7-2 with TRBJ2-3; no firm D call. The ends were cut back, 2 bases at V and 6 bases at J, with 6 bases in the middle. This CDR3 is 12 amino acids long. Per the germline V gene, CDR1 is SGHTA and CDR2 is FQGNSA. CDR3 region: CASSLYVDTQYF. As DNA, the CDR3 is TGTGCCAGCAGCTTATACGTGGATACGCAGTATTTT.

The rearrangement links TRBV27 to TRBJ2-1; 11 positions match TRBD2. The germline V gene has CDR1 MNHEY and CDR2 SMNVEV (reference sequence). V shed 5 bases and J 15 bases; nucleotides not matched to a gene: 12. This CDR3 has 14 residues. This CDR3 reads CASSMTSGTWRPFF. CDR3 DNA sequence: TGTGCCAGCAGTATGACTAGCGGGACCTGGAGACCGTTCTTC.

This clone was seen a handful of times. The chain has TRBV6-6 and TRBJ2-5, with 11 bases matching TRBD2. Germline trimming cut 6 bases from V and 3 bases from J; bases unmatched to any gene: 6. Germline V gives CDR1 MNHNY, CDR2 SVGAGI (reference sequence). This CDR3 spans 15 amino acids. The CDR3 bases are TGTGCCAGCAGCGACGGGACTAGCGGCGAAGAGACCCAGTACTTC. It encodes CASSDGTSGEETQYF.

CDR3 protein: CASSLDRTRYF. In nucleotides, the CDR3 is TGTGCCAGCAGCTTAGATAGGACTCGGTACTTC. This chain connects TRBV7-3 to TRBJ2-5; the D gene is possibly TRBD2 (5 bases). Germline V CDR1 and CDR2: SGHTA, FQGTGA. The ends were cut back, 2 bases at V and 13 bases at J, with 11 bases in the middle. The CDR3 runs 11 residues.

In this sample, this clone turned up a few times. The chain uses TRBV6-6 and TRBJ2-7; D gene uncertain. V lost 7 bases to trimming and J lost 3 bases, with 19 bases between them. This CDR3 is 15 amino acids long. From germline, CDR1 is MNHNY and CDR2 SVGAGI (reference sequence). In nucleotides, the CDR3 is TGTGCCAGCAAATTCCGTGTCGATGTCGACTACGAGCAGTACTTC. Protein: CASKFRVDVDYEQYF.

This clone was found a few times. V gene TRBV5-1 combines with J gene TRBJ2-3; 11 bases are a match to TRBD2. The CDR3 totals 16 residues. Germline V gives CDR1 SGHRS, CDR2 YFSETQ. V trimming: 4 bases; J trimming: 5 bases; junction bases outside the gene matches: 9. This chain's CDR3 is CASSEVSGRALDTQYF. In nucleotides, the CDR3 is TGCGCCAGCAGCGAGGTTAGCGGGAGGGCCTTAGATACGCAGTATTTT.